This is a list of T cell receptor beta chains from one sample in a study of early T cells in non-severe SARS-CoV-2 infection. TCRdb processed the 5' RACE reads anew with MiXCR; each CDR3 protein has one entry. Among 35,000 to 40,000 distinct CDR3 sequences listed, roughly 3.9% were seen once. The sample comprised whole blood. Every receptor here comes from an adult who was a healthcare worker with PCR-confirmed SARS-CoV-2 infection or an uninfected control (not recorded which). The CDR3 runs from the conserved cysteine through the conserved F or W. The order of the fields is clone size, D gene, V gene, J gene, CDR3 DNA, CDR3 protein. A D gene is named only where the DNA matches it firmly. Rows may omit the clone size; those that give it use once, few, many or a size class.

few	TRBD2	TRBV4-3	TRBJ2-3	TGCGCCAGCAGCCAAGACGGGGCAGCGGGATTGCCAGATACGCAGTATTTT	CASSQDGAAGLPDTQYF
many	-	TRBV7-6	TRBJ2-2	TGTGCCAGCAGCTTAGCAATGCGACAGTCAAACACCGGGGAGCTGTTTTTT	CASSLAMRQSNTGELFF
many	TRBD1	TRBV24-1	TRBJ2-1	TGTGCCAGCCGGGACAGGGGGCTCGATGAGCAGTTCTTC	CASRDRGLDEQFF
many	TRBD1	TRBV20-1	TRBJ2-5	TGCAGTTTCAAGATGGGACAGGGGGGAGAGACCCAGTACTTC	CSFKMGQGGETQYF
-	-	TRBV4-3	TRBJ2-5	TGCGCCAGCAGCCAATTCCTCGTGGGGTCCGAGACCCAGTACTTC	CASSQFLVGSETQYF
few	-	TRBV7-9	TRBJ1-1	TGTGCCAGCAGCCCAGAGGGGAACACTGAAGCTTTCTTT	CASSPEGNTEAFF
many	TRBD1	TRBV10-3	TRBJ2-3	TGTGCCATCAGTGAGCCGACAGGGGGTGGAGATACGCAGTATTTT	CAISEPTGGGDTQYF
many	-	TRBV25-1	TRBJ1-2	TGTGCCAGCAGCCTAGGGGGAAACTATGGCTACACCTTC	CASSLGGNYGYTF
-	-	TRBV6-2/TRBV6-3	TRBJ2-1	TGTGCCAGCAGTCCACGGGACCGAAGCTACAATGAGCAGTTCTTC	CASSPRDRSYNEQFF
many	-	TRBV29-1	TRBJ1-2	TGCAGCGTTGAAGATGCCCATGGCTACACCTTC	CSVEDAHGYTF
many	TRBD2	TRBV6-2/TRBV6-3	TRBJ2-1	TGTGCCAGCAGTTACGGGATGGCGGGGGGGGACAATGAGCAGTTCTTC	CASSYGMAGGDNEQFF
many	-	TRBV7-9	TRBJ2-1	TGTGCCAGCAGCTTAGGGGGAGAGTACCCGTTCTTC	CASSLGGEYPFF
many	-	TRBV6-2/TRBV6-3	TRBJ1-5	TGTGCCAGCAGTTACTCGAAGGCAGGTGGAAGTCAGCCCCAGCATTTT	CASSYSKAGGSQPQHF
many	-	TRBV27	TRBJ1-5	TGTGCCAGCAGTACGCAGGGTGCCAATCAGCCCCAGCATTTT	CASSTQGANQPQHF
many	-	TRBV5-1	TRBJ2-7	TGCGCCAGCAGTTACGCTCCCGAGGTCTACGAGCAGTACTTC	CASSYAPEVYEQYF
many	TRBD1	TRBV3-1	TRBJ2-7	TGTGCCAGCAGCCTTCCGGGACAGGGGGCGGGGGAGCAGTACTTC	CASSLPGQGAGEQYF
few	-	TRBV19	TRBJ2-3	TGTGCCAGTAGTATCGCGGATACGCAGTATTTT	CASSIADTQYF
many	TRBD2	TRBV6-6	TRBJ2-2	TGTGCCAGCAGTTCAGCTAGCGGGAGTGGAGCCGGGGAGCTGTTTTTT	CASSSASGSGAGELFF
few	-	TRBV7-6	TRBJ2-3	TGTGCCAGCAGCAAAGGCCTTAGCACAGATACGCAGTATTTT	CASSKGLSTDTQYF
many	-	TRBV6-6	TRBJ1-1	TGTGCCAGTGGCACCCACCAAACCCGCTCACACATGAACACTGAAGCTTTCTTT	CASGTHQTRSHMNTEAFF
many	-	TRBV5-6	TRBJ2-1	TGTGCCAGCAGCTTGCTGCTAGGCCTCACCTACAATGAGCAGTTCTTC	CASSLLLGLTYNEQFF
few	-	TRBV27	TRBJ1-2	TGTGCCAGCAGTTTTCTCACAGGGTTTCCTCAAGGCTACACCTTC	CASSFLTGFPQGYTF
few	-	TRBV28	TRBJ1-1	TGTGCCAGCAGTTTTAATTTGGTTAACACTGAAGCTTTCTTT	CASSFNLVNTEAFF
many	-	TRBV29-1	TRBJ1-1	TGCAGCGTTGTACAAGGGGCCCAGAACACTGAAGCTTTCTTT	CSVVQGAQNTEAFF
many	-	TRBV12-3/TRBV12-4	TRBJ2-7	TGTGCCAGCAGACTTCGACAGAGGGACTACGAGCAGTACTTC	CASRLRQRDYEQYF
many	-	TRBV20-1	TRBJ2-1	TGCAGTGCTGGGGCAGGGGTTAATGAGCAGTTCTTC	CSAGAGVNEQFF
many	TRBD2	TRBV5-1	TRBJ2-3	TGCGCCAGCAGCTTAGTAGCGGGGTCTAGCACAGATACGCAGTATTTT	CASSLVAGSSTDTQYF
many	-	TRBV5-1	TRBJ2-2	TGCGCCACCCCAACAGGGACCGGGGAGCTGTTTTTT	CATPTGTGELFF
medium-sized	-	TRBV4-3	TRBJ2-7	TGCGCCAGCAGCCGAACAGGACGACTGGAGGAGCAGTACTTC	CASSRTGRLEEQYF
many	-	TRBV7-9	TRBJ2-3	TGTGCCAGCAGCGTAGTCGCAGATACGCAGTATTTT	CASSVVADTQYF
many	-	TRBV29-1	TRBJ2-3	TGCAGCGTTGAAGCTCCCCAAATCCGGGCCACAGATACGCAGTATTTT	CSVEAPQIRATDTQYF
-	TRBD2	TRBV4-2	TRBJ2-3	TGTGCCAGCAGCCAACTACTAGCGGGCACAGATACGCAGTATTTT	CASSQLLAGTDTQYF
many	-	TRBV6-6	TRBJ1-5	TGTGCCAGCAGGAAGGACCAGCCCCAGCATTTT	CASRKDQPQHF
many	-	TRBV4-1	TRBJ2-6	TGCGCCAGCAGCCAAGCAGGCGGGGCTGGGGCCAACGTCCTGACTTTC	CASSQAGGAGANVLTF
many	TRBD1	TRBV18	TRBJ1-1	TGTGCCAGCTCACCACCGAACAGGGGTATGAACACTGAAGCTTTCTTT	CASSPPNRGMNTEAFF
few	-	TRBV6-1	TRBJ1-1	TGTGCCAGCAGTCCGACAGTGAACACTGAAGCTTTCTTT	CASSPTVNTEAFF
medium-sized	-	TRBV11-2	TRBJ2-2	TGTGCCAGCAGCTTTTTCCAGGGGGGTCTTGTCGGGGAGCTGTTTTTT	CASSFFQGGLVGELFF
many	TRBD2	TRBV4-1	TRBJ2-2	TGCGCCAGCAGCCAAACTAGCGGGAGCGTCAGGGAGCTGTTTTTT	CASSQTSGSVRELFF
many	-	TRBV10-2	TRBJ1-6	TGCGCCAGCAGTGAGTCGACATCTGGGACAACTAATTCACCCCTCCACTTT	CASSESTSGTTNSPLHF
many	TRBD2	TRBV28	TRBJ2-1	TGTGCCAGCAGTGCTAGCGGGCTCACCTACAATGAGCAGTTCTTC	CASSASGLTYNEQFF
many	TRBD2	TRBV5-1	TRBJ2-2	TGCGCCAGCAGCTTCCTAGCGGGAGTCACCGGGGAGCTGTTTTTT	CASSFLAGVTGELFF
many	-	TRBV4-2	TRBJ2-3	TGTGCCAGCAGCCAAGATCCAGGGGCAGATACGCAGTATTTT	CASSQDPGADTQYF
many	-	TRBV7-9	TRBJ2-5	TGTGCCAGCAGCTTAGGGGCCTCAGGGGAGACCCAGTACTTC	CASSLGASGETQYF
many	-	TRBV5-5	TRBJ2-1	TGTGCCAGCAGCTTGGAACACTACAATGAGCAGTTCTTC	CASSLEHYNEQFF
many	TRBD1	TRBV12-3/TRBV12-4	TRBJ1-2	TGTGCCAGCAGTCATACAGGGGGCATCTATGGCTACACCTTC	CASSHTGGIYGYTF
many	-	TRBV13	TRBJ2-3	TGTGCCAGCAGCCCACCACCCTTACTAAACACGGATACGCAGTATTTT	CASSPPPLLNTDTQYF
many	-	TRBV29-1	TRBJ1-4	TGCAGCGTTGAGTCGCGGGGAACTAATGAAAAACTGTTTTTT	CSVESRGTNEKLFF
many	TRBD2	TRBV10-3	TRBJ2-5	TGTGCCATCAGTGACAGCGGGGCGCAAGAGACCCAGTACTTC	CAISDSGAQETQYF
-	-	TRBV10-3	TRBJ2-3	TGTGCCATCAGGGGGGGTGTTTCGGCAGATACGCAGTATTTT	CAIRGGVSADTQYF
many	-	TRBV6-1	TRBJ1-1	TGTGCCAGCTCCTTTGGTGGAGCCACGGGTACTGAAGCTTTCTTT	CASSFGGATGTEAFF
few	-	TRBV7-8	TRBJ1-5	TGTGCCAGCAGGTCCGGCAATCAGCCCCAGCATTTT	CASRSGNQPQHF
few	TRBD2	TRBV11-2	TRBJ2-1	TGTGCCAGCAGAACCGTCACGGGGGGGCTTAATGAGCAGTTCTTC	CASRTVTGGLNEQFF
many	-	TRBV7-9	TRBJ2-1	TGTGCCAGCAGCTTATCTGGGAACAATGAGCAGTTCTTC	CASSLSGNNEQFF
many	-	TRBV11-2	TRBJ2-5	TGTGCCAGCAGCTTTAGACTGAGTAAGCAAGAGACCCAGTACTTC	CASSFRLSKQETQYF
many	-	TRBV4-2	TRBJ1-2	TGTGCCAGCAGCCAAGATTTGATCTTAGGGGGCTACACCTTC	CASSQDLILGGYTF
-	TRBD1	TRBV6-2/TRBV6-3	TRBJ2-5	TGTGCCAGCAGGCCCGGGACAGGGGGCGTAGGAGAGACCCAGTACTTC	CASRPGTGGVGETQYF
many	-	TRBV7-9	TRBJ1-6	TGTGCCAGCAGCTTAGGGGCAAACTCACCCCTCCACTTT	CASSLGANSPLHF
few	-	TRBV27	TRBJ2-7	TGTGCCAGCTCACTGCGGCGGACCTACGAGCAGTACTTC	CASSLRRTYEQYF
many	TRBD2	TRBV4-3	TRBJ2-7	TGCGCCAGCAGCCAAGAGTTTGGCGGGAGTTTCGAGCAGTACTTC	CASSQEFGGSFEQYF